The TCR beta chain under discussion was sequenced for a study of shared clonotypes between healthy human individuals. Using immunoSEQ multiplex PCR, the repertoire was profiled, and TCRdb retains in-frame clones only, with some absent. The table lists about 1,900,000 clones, roughly 94% of them singletons. CDR1 WNHNN and CDR2 SYGVQD come from the germline V gene (reference sequence). This CDR3 spans 13 amino acids. V lost 8 bases and J 1 base, leaving 11 bases between the germline ends. The naive CD8 subset, CD45RO-negative cells positively selected for CCR7, excluded terminally differentiated effector memory CD45RA+ cells.

V usage is TRBV10-1 and J usage is TRBJ1-1; D gene ambiguous. Specimen: naive CD8+ T cells sorted from blood. The TCR originated in a man between 18 and 29 years old in good health. The CDR3 nucleotides read TGCGCCAGCTCAGTAGGATGGAACACTGAAGCTTTCTTT. It specifies CASSVGWNTEAFF.